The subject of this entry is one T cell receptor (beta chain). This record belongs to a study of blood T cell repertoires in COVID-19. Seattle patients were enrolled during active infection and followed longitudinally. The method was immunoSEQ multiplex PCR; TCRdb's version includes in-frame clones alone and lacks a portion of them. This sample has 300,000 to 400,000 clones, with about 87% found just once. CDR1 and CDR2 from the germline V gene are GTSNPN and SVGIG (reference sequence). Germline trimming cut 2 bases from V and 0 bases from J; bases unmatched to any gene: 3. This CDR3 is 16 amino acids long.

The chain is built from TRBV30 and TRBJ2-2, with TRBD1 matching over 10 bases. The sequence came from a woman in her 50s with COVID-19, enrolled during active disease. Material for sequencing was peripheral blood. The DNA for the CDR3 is TGTGCCTGGAGTAGGGGGACAGGGGCGAACACCGGGGAGCTGTTTTTT. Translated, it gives CAWSRGTGANTGELFF.